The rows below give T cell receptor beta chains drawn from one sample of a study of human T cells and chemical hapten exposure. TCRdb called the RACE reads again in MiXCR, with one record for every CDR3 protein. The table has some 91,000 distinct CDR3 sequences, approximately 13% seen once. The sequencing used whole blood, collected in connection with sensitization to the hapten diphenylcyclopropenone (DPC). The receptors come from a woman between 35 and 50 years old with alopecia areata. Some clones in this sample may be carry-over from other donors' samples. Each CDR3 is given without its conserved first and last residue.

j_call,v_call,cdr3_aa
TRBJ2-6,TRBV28,ASRAPRTAGANVLT
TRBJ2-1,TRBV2,ASSVGPDYNEQF
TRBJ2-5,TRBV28,ASSPGTGGRETQY
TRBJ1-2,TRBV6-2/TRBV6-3,ASSYPMSPGSYGYT
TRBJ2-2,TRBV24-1,ATSDFGGRANTGELF
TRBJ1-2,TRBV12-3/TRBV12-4,ASSFGINYGYT
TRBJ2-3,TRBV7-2,ASSPFSAPDTQY
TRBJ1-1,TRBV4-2,ASSLQGPVAF
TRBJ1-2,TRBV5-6,ASRPRPGGYYGYT
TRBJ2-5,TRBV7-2,ASSPRMTPETQY
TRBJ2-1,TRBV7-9,ASSLGSSGDNEQF
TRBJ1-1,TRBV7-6,ASSSQGRLGNTEAF
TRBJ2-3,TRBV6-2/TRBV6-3,ASRNGGSDTQY
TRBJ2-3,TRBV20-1,SVTDPGRTDTQY
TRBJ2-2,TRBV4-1,ASSPVGTGELF
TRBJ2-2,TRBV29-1,SVQGPDTGELF
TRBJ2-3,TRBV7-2,ASSPAGAMGDTQY
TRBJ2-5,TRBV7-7,ASSLGGVPQETQY
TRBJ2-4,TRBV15,ATSREHPLSLAKNIQY
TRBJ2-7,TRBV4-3,ASSQDLARVGRGEQY
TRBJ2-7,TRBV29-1,SVARGFYEQY
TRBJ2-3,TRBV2,ASSGASGDSTDTQY
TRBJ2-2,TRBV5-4,ASSWGQGASTGELF
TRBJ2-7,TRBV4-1,ASSRAFSGNQPYEQY
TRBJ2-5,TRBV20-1,SARDLSGGGRETQY
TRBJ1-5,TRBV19,ASTVGQGVFGSNQPQH
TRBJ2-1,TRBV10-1,ASSEPKPGPSPSPEQF
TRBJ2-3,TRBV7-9,ASSLPRGIAGEGDTQY
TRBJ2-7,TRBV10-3,AISEGTSGVYEQY
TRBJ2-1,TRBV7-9,ASSFRQGPLSGPA
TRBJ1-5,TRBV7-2,ASSLVGQSDQPQH
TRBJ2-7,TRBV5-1,ASSFSGSEQY
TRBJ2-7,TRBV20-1,SAVADRFSGQY
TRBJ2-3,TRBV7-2,ASSLTSAPDTQY
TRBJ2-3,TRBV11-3,ASAEGYTDTQY
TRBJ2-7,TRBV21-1,ASSSSDRGIEQY
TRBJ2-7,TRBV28,ASRHRTDPTYEQY
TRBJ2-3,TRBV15,ATSSGKADTQY
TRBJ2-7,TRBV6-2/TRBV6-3,ASTGSYEQY
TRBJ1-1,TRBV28,ASSSGVRFGNTEAF
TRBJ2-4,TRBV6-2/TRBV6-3,ASSGVLAKNIQY
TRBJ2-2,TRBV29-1,SVKSSGQSANTGELF
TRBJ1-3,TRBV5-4,ASSLDDPGNTIY
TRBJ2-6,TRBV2,ASKQGSNSGANVLT
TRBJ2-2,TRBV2,ASKAVNTGELF
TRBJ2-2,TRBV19,ASSGGQGAGTGELF
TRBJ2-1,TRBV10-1,ASSESMDLGTYNEQF
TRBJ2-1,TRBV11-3,ASSLTERSNEQF
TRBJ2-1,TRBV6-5,ASSGGRSSYNEQF
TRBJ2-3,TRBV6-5,ASRALDTQY
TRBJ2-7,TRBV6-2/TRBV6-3,ASTLGSVSYEQY
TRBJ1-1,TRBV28,ASSLGTADTEAF
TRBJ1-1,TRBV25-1,ASSEVRDRWTEAF
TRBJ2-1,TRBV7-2,ASSRSGRASYNEQF
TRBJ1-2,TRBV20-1,SAQTPLYGYT
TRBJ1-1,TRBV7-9,ASSFDRGNTEAF
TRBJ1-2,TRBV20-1,SARDPGQLANYGYT
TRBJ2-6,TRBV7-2,ASSVVSGANVLT
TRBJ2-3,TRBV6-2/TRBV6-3,VTRGLAGEDTQY